The rows below give T cell receptor gamma chains drawn from one sample of a study of intestinal T cells in coeliac disease. TCRdb reran clone calling via CATT on the multiplex PCR reads. This sample has about 760 gamma-chain clones; 45% to 60% occur once, and the top ten carry 12%. The specimen was a duodenal biopsy. These receptor sequences come from a human donor with celiac disease. The CDR3 runs from the conserved cysteine through the conserved F or W. Clone size is not always given. Where it is, it says once, few, many or a class for expanded clones.

cdr3_length	v_call	j_call	clone_size	cdr3_aa	cdr3_nt
15	TRGV9	TRGJ1/TRGJ2	large	CALWEVLRSYYKKLF	TGTGCCTTGTGGGAGGTGCTAAGGAGTTATTATAAGAAACTCTTT
17	TRGV4	TRGJ1/TRGJ2	once	CATWDGPNSNPIDKKLF	TGTGCCACCTGGGATGGGCCGAATAGTAATCCCATTGATAAGAAACTCTTT
12	TRGV8	TRGJ1/TRGJ2	few	CATWALYYKKLF	TGTGCCACCTGGGCCCTATATTATAAGAAACTCTTT
14	TRGV4	TRGJ1/TRGJ2	-	CATWGVVWYYKKLF	TGTGCCACCTGGGGTGTTGTCTGGTATTATAAGAAACTCTTT
15	TRGV8	TRGJ1/TRGJ2	-	CAPGTPPSNYYKKLF	TGTGCACCTGGGACCCCCCCATCGAATTATTATAAGAAACTCTTT
15	TRGV4	TRGJ1/TRGJ2	few	CATWGKSANYYKKLF	TGTGCCACCTGGGGGAAATCTGCGAATTATTATAAGAAACTCTTT
13	TRGV8	TRGJ1/TRGJ2	-	CATWDRRIYKKLF	TGTGCCACCTGGGATAGACGTATTTATAAGAAACTCTTT
18	TRGV2	TRGJP1	-	CATWDLAQEIPSGWFKIF	TGTGCCACCTGGGACCTGGCACAGGAGATACCATCTGGTTGGTTCAAGATATTT
11	TRGV4	TRGJ1/TRGJ2	-	CAHLGWREKLF	TGTGCCCACCTGGGATGGAGGGAAAAACTCTTT
13	TRGV8	TRGJP2	-	CATWDWVIRIKTF	TGTGCCACCTGGGATTGGGTGATTCGGATCAAGACGTTT
13	TRGV5P	TRGJ1/TRGJ2	-	CATLGQARIRKLF	TGTGCCACCCTGGGGCAGGCCCGGATAAGAAAACTCTTT
13	TRGV3	TRGJ1/TRGJ2	-	CATWGFSYYKKLF	TGTGCCACCTGGGGCTTTAGTTATTATAAGAAACTCTTT
16	TRGV4	TRGJ1/TRGJ2	few	CATWDEGSNFYYKKLF	TGTGCCACCTGGGATGAGGGTTCGAATTTTTATTATAAGAAACTCTTT
12	TRGV2	TRGJ1/TRGJ2	-	CATLGRPYKKLF	TGTGCCACCTTGGGACGGCCTTATAAGAAACTCTTT
14	TRGV10	TRGJ1/TRGJ2	-	CAAWEPPSYYKKLF	TGTGCTGCGTGGGAGCCTCCGTCATATTATAAGAAACTCTTT
14	TRGV10	TRGJ1/TRGJ2	-	CAAWGVPNYYKKLF	TGTGCTGCGTGGGGGGTCCCGAATTATTATAAGAAACTCTTT
18	TRGV4	TRGJ1/TRGJ2	-	CATWDGGGAKWNYYKKLF	TGTGCCACCTGGGATGGGGGGGGCGCCAAATGGAATTATTATAAGAAACTCTTT
16	TRGV5	TRGJ1/TRGJ2	once	CATWDRQALNYYKKLF	TGTGCCACCTGGGACAGGCAGGCCCTGAATTATTATAAGAAACTCTTT
10	TRGV3	TRGJ1/TRGJ2	-	CATWDRLRLF	TGTGCCACCTGGGACAGGCTCAGGCTCTTT
15	TRGV5P	TRGJ1/TRGJ2	-	CATGQASPIYYKKLF	TGTGCCACTGGGCAGGCCTCCCCTATTTATTATAAGAAACTCTTT
19	TRGV3	TRGJP2	-	CATWDRAGGGYSSDWIKTF	TGTGCCACCTGGGACAGGGCCGGGGGGGGGTATAGTAGTGATTGGATCAAGACGTTT
12	TRGV10	TRGJ1/TRGJ2	-	CARGIIYYKKLF	TGTGCGCGTGGGATTATCTATTATAAGAAACTCTTT
12	TRGV8	TRGJ1/TRGJ2	large	CATWGNYYKKLF	TGTGCCACCTGGGGTAATTATTATAAGAAACTCTTT
16	TRGV8	TRGJ1/TRGJ2	once	CATLGPPHRINYKKLF	TGTGCCACCCTGGGACCCCCCCATCGAATTAATTATAAGAAACTCTTT
14	TRGV4	TRGJ1/TRGJ2	-	CATWGWQTYYKKLF	TGTGCCACCTGGGGATGGCAAACTTATTATAAGAAACTCTTT
12	TRGV9	TRGJ1/TRGJ2	-	CALVGSYYKKLF	TGCGCCCTTGTGGGCTCTTATTATAAGAAACTCTTT
16	TRGV11	TRGJ1/TRGJ2	-	CACWIRHVTLYYKKLF	TGTGCCTGCTGGATTAGGCACGTTACACTTTATTATAAGAAACTCTTT
14	TRGV3	TRGJ1/TRGJ2	few	CATWALGAEYKKLF	TGTGCCACCTGGGCCTTGGGGGCGGAATATAAGAAACTCTTT
15	TRGV9	TRGJP1	few	CALWEVTPLGWFKIF	TGTGCCTTGTGGGAGGTGACACCACTTGGTTGGTTCAAGATATTT
16	TRGV2	TRGJ1/TRGJ2	-	CATWDGPSNFIIKKLF	TGTGCCACCTGGGACGGGCCGTCTAATTTTATTATAAAGAAACTCTTT
14	TRGV4	TRGJP1	few	CATWGGGTGWFKIF	TGTGCCACCTGGGGGGGAGGCACTGGTTGGTTCAAGATATTT
13	TRGV3	TRGJ1/TRGJ2	-	CATGLGAEYKKLF	TGTGCCACTGGCCTTGGGGCGGAATATAAGAAACTCTTT
16	TRGV9	TRGJ1/TRGJ2	-	CACGRAPGNYYYKKLF	TGTGCTTGTGGGAGGGCCCCAGGGAATTATTATTATAAGAAACTCTTT
16	TRGV4	TRGJP1	-	CATWDGPIPTGWFKIF	TGTGCCACCTGGGATGGACCTATACCTACTGGTTGGTTCAAGATATTT
12	TRGV8	TRGJ1/TRGJ2	few	CATWVFYYKKLF	TGTGCCACCTGGGTTTTTTATTATAAGAAACTCTTT
13	TRGV4	TRGJ1/TRGJ2	-	CATWDGRGYKKLF	TGTGCCACCTGGGATGGGCGGGGCTATAAGAAACTCTTT
15	TRGV4	TRGJ1/TRGJ2	large	CATWEGGAIYYKKLF	TGTGCCACCTGGGAGGGCGGGGCCATTTATTATAAGAAACTCTTT
15	TRGV2	TRGJ1/TRGJ2	large	CATWDGPPPPYKKLF	TGTGCCACCTGGGACGGACCACCCCCACCCTATAAGAAACTCTTT
13	TRGV4	TRGJ1/TRGJ2	-	CATWDDGGYKKLF	TGTGCCACCTGGGATGATGGGGGATATAAGAAACTCTTT
12	TRGV11	TRGJ1/TRGJ2	-	CACWIRIIKKLF	TGTGCCTGCTGGATTAGGATTATTAAGAAACTCTTT
12	TRGV3	TRGJ1/TRGJ2	-	CATWDRPGRKLF	TGTGCCACCTGGGACAGGCCGGGAAGAAAACTCTTT